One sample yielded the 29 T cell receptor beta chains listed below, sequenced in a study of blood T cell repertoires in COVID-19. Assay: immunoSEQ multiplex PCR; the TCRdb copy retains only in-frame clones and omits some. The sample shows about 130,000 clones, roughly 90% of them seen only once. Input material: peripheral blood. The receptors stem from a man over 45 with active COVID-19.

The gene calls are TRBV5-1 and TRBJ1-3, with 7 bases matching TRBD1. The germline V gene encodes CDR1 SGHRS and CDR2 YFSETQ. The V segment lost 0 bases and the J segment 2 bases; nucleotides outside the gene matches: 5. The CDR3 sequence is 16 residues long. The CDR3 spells CASSLDRGLTGNTIYF. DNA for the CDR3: TGCGCCAGCAGCTTGGACAGGGGTTTAACTGGAAACACCATATATTTT. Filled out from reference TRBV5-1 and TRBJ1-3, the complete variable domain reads KAGVTQTPRYLIKTRGQQVTLSCSPISGHRSVSWYQQTPGQGLQFLFEYFSETQRNKGNFPGRFSGRQFSNSRSEMNVSTLELGDSALYLCASSLDRGLTGNTIYFGEGSWLTVV.

CDR3 region: CASSPGGRGSYGYTF. The DNA of the CDR3 is TGTGCCAGCAGCCCCGGGGGGAGGGGAAGCTATGGCTACACCTTC. The gene calls are TRBV5-6 and TRBJ1-2; D is perhaps TRBD1 (5 bases). Looked up from germline, CDR1 is SGHDT and CDR2 is YYEEEE. This CDR3 spans 15 amino acids. V was clipped by 4 bases and J by 4 bases, with 17 bases between them.

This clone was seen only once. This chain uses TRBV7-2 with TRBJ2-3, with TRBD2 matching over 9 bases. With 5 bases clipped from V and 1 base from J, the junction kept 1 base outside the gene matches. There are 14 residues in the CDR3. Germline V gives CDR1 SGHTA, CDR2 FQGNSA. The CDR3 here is CASSPSGGTDTQYF. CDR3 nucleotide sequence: TGTGCCAGCAGCCCTAGCGGGGGCACAGATACGCAGTATTTT.

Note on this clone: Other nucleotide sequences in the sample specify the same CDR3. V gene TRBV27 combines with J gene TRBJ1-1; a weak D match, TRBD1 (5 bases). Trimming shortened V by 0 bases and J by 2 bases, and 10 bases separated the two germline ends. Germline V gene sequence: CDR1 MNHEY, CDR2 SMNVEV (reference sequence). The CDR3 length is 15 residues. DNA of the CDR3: TGTGCCAGCAGTTTATCATGGGGGGGAAACACTGAAGCTTTCTTT. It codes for CASSLSWGGNTEAFF.

DNA for the CDR3: TGTGCCAGCAGAGATCGGGAAACTGGGGCCAACGTCCTGACTTTC. Its protein product is CASRDRETGANVLTF. The chain uses TRBV2 and TRBJ2-6; D might be TRBD2 (5 bases). The CDR3 sequence is 15 residues long. Trimming took 6 bases from V and 2 from J, leaving 11 bases between them. Germline values: CDR1 SNHLY, CDR2 FYNNEI.

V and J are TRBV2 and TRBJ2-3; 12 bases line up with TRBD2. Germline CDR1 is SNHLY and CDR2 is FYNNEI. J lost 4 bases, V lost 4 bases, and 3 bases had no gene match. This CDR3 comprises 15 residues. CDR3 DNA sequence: TGTGCCAGCAGTGGAACTAGCGGGGGGTCAGATACGCAGTATTTT. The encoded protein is CASSGTSGGSDTQYF.

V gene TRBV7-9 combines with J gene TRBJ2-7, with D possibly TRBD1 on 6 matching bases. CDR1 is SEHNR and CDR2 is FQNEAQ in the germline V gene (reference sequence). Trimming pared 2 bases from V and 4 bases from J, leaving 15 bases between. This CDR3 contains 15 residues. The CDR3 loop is CASSLPTGLIYEQYF. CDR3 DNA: TGTGCCAGCAGCTTACCGACAGGCTTAATTTACGAGCAGTACTTC.

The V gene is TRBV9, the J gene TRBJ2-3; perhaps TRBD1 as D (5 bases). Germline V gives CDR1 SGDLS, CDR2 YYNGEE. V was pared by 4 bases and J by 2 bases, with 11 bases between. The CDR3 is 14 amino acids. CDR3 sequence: CASSPTVNTDTQYF. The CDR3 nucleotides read TGTGCCAGCAGCCCGACAGTGAACACAGATACGCAGTATTTT.

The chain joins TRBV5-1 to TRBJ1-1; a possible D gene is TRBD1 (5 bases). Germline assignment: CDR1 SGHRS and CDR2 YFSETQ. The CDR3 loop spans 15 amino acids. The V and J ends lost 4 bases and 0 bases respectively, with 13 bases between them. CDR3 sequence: CASSLDSPMNTEAFF. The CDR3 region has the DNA TGCGCCAGCAGCCTCGACAGCCCCATGAACACTGAAGCTTTCTTT.

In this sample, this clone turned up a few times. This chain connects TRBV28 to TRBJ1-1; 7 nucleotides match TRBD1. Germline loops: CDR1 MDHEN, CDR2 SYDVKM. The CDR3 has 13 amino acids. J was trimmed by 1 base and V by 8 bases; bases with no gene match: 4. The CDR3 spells CASLGDRNTEAFF. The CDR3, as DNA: TGTGCCAGCCTGGGGGACAGGAACACTGAAGCTTTCTTT.

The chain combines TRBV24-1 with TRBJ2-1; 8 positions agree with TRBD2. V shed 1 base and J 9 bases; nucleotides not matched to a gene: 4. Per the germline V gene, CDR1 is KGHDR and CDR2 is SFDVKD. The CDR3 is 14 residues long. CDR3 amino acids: CATSDFATSVEQFF. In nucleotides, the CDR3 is TGTGCCACCAGTGATTTTGCGACTAGCGTTGAGCAGTTCTTC.

CDR3: CATSMGGGVTDTQYF. CDR3 nucleotides: TGTGCCACCAGCATGGGAGGAGGTGTCACAGATACGCAGTATTTT. V usage is TRBV15 and J usage is TRBJ2-3; weak D call: TRBD2 (6 bases). The V end was cut by 4 bases, the J end by 2 bases, with 13 bases between. CDR1 is LNHNV and CDR2 is YYDKDF in the germline V gene (reference sequence). CDR3 length: 15 residues. Supplemented by reference TRBV15 and TRBJ2-3, the full variable domain reads DAMVIQNPRYQVTQFGKPVTLSCSQTLNHNVMYWYQQKSSQAPKLLFHYYDKDFNNEADTPDNFQSRRPNTSFCFLDIRSPGLGDTAMYLCATSMGGGVTDTQYFGPGTRLTVL.

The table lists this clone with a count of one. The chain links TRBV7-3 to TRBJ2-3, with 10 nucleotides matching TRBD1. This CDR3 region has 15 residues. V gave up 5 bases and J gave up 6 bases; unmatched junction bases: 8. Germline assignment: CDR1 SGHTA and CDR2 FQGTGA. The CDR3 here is CASSPGTGEGDTQYF. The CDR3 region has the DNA TGTGCCAGCAGCCCCGGGACAGGGGAGGGCGATACGCAGTATTTT.

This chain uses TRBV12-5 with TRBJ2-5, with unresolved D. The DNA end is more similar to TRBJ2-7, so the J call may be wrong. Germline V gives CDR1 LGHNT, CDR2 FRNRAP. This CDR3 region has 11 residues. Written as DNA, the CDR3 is TGTGCTAGTGGTCGGGTACGCGAGCAGTACTTC. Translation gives CASGRVREQYF.

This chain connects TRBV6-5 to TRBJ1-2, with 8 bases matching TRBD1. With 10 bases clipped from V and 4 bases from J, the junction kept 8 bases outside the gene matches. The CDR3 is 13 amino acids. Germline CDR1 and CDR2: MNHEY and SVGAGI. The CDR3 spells CATNSQGAYGYTF. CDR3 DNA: TGTGCCACCAACTCTCAGGGGGCCTATGGCTACACCTTC.

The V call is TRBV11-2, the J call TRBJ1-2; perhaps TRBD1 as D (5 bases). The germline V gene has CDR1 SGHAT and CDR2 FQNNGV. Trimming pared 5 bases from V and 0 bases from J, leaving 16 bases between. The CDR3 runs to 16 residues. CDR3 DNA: TGTGCCAGCAGCCCCCGGGGGGGGACCGCTAACTATGGCTACACCTTC. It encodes CASSPRGGTANYGYTF.

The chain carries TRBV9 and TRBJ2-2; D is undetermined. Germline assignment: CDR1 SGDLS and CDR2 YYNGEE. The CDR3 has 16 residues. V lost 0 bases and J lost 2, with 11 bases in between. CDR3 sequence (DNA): TGTGCCAGCAGCGTAGGTGTAGGAGTCAACACCGGGGAGCTGTTTTTT. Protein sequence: CASSVGVGVNTGELFF.

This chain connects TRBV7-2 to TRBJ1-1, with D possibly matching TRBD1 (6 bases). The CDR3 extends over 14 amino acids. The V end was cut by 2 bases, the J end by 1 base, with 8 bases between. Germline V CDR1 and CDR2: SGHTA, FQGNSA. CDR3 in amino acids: CASSLTGWNTEAFF. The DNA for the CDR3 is TGTGCCAGCAGCTTAACAGGGTGGAACACTGAAGCTTTCTTT.

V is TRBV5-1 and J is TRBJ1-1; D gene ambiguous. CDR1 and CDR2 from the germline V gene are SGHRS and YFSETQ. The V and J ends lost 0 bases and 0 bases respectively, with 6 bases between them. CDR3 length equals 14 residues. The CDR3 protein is CASSLGGMNTEAFF. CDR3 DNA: TGCGCCAGCAGCTTGGGCGGCATGAACACTGAAGCTTTCTTT.

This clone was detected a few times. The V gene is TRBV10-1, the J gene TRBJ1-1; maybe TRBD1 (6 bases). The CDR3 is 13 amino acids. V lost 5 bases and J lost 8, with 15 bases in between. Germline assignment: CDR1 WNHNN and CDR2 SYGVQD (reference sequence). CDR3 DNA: TGCGCCAGCAGTTCCAGGGGCGTACAGGAAGCTTTCTTT. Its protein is CASSSRGVQEAFF.

CDR3 in DNA: TGTGCCACCAGTGGGTGGGGAGAGAGCACCGGGGAGCTGTTTTTT. It codes for CATSGWGESTGELFF. J is TRBJ2-2 and V is TRBV24-1, with D possibly being TRBD2 (5 bases). This CDR3 is 15 amino acids long. V lost 5 bases and J lost 4, with 13 bases in between. Looked up from germline, CDR1 is KGHDR and CDR2 is SFDVKD.

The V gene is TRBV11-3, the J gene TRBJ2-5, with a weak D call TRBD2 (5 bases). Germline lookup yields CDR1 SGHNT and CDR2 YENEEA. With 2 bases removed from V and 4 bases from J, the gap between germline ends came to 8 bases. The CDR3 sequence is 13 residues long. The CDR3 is CASSLSRAETQYF. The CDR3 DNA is TGTGCCAGCAGCTTATCGCGGGCAGAGACCCAGTACTTC.

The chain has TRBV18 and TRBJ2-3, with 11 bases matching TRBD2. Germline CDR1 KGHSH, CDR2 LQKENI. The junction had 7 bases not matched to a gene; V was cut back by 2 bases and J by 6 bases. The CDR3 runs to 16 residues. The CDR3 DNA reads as TGTGCCAGCTCACCAGGGACTAGCGGTTGGGCGGATACGCAGTATTTT. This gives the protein CASSPGTSGWADTQYF.

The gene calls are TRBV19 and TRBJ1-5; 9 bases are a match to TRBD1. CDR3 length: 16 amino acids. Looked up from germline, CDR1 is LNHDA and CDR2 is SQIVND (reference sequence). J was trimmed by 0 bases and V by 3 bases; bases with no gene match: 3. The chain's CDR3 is CASSMGTGNSNQPQHF. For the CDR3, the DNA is TGTGCCAGTAGTATGGGGACAGGGAATAGCAATCAGCCCCAGCATTTT.

The CDR3 sequence is CASSRSGASGYNEQFF. The DNA of the CDR3 is TGTGCCAGCAGCCGAAGCGGTGCTAGCGGATACAATGAGCAGTTCTTC. The gene calls are TRBV4-2 and TRBJ2-1, with 7 bases that match TRBD2. The V segment lost 4 bases and the J segment 4 bases; nucleotides outside the gene matches: 10. Germline assignment: CDR1 LGHNA and CDR2 YNFKEQ. The CDR3 runs 16 residues.

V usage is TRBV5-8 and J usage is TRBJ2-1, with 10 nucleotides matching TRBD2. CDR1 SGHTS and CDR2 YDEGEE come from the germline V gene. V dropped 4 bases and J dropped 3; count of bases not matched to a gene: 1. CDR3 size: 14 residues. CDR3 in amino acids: CASSIAGGYNEQFF. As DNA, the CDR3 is TGTGCCAGCAGCATAGCGGGAGGCTACAATGAGCAGTTCTTC.

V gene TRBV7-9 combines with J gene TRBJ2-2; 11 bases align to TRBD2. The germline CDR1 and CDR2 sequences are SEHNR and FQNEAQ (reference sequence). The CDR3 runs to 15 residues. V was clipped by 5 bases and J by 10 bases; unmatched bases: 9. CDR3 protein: CASSTPTSGRPELFF. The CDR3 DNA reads TGTGCCAGCAGCACACCAACTAGCGGGAGACCGGAGCTGTTTTTT.

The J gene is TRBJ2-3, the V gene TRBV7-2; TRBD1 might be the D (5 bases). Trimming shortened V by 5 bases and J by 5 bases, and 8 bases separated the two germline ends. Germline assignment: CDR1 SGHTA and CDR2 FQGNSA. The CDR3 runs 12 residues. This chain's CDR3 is CASSPTGDTQYF. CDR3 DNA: TGTGCCAGCAGCCCCACAGGAGATACGCAGTATTTT.

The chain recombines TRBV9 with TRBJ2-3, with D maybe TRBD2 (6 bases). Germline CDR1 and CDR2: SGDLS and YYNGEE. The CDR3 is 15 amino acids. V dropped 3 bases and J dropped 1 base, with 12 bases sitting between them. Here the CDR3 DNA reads TGTGCCAGCAGCGAACGGGAGTGGGGCACAGATACGCAGTATTTT. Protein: CASSEREWGTDTQYF.